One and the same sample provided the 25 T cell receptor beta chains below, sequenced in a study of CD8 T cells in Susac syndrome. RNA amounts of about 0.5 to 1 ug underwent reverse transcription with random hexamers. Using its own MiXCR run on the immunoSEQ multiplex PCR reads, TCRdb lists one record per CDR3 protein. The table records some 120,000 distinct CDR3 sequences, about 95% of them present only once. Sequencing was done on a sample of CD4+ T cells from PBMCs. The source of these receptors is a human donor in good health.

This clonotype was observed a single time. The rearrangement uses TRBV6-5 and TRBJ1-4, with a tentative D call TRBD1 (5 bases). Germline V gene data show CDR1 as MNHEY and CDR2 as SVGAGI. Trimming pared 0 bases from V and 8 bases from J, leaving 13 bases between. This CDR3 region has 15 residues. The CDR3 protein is CASSYSARAGEKLFF. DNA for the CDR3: TGTGCCAGCAGTTACTCGGCCAGGGCCGGCGAAAAACTGTTTTTT.

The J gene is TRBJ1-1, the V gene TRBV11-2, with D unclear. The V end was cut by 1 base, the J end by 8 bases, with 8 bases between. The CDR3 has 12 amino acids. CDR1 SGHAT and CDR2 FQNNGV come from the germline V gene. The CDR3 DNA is TGTGCCAGCAGCTTAGTAGTGGGGGAAGCTTTCTTT. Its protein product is CASSLVVGEAFF.

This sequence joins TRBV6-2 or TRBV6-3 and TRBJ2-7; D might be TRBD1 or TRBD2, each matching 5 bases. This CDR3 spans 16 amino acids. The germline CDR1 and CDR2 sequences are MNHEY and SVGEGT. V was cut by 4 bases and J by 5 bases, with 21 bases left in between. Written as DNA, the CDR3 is TGTGCCAGCAGTTTTGTTCCCGGGACGCCCAGGAACGAGCAGTACTTC. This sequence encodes CASSFVPGTPRNEQYF.

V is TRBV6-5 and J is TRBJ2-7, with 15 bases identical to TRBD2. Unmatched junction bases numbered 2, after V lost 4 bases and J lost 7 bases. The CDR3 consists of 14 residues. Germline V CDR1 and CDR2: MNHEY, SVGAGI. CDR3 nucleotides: TGTGCCAGCAGTTCCGGGACTAGCGGGAGGGAGCAGTACTTC. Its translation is CASSSGTSGREQYF.

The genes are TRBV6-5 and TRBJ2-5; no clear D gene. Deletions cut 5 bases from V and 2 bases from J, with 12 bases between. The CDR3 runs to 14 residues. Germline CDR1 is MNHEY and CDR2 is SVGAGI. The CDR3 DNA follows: TGTGCCAGCAGTGAAGGCTATAAACAAGAGACCCAGTACTTC. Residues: CASSEGYKQETQYF.

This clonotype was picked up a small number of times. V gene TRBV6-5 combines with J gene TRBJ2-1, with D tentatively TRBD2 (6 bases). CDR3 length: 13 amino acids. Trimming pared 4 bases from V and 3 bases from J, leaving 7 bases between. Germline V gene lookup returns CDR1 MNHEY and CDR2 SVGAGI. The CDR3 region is CASSFGSYNEQFF. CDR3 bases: TGTGCCAGCAGTTTCGGGAGCTACAATGAGCAGTTCTTC.

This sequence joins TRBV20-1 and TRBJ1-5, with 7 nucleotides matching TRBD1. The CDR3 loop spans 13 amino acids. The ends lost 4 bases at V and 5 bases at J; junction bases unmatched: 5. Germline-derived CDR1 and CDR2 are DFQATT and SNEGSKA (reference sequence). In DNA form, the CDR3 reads TGCAGTGCTACCACAGGGGAAGATCAGCCCCAGCATTTT. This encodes CSATTGEDQPQHF.

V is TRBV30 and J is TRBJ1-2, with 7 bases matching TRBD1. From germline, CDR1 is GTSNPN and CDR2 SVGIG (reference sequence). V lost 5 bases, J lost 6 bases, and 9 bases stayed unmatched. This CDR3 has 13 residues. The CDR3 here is CAWAGKGGDGYTF. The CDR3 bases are TGTGCCTGGGCCGGAAAAGGGGGCGATGGCTACACCTTC.

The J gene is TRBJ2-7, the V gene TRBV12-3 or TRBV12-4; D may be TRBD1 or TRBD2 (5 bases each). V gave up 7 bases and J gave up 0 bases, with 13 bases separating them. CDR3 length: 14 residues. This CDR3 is CASKLEGLSYEQYF. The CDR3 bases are TGTGCCAGCAAGCTAGAGGGGCTCTCCTACGAGCAGTACTTC.

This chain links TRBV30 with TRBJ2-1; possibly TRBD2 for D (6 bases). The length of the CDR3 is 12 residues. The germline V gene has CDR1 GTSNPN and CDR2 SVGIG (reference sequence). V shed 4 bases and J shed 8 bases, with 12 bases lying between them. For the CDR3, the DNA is TGTGCCTGGACCAGACTAGGGTATGAGCAGTTCTTC. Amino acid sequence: CAWTRLGYEQFF.

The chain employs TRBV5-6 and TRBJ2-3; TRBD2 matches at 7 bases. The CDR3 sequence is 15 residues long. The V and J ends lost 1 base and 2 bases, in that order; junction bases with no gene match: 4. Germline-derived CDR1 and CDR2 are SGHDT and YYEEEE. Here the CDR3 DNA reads TGTGCCAGCAGCTTGACGGGAGGTACCACAGATACGCAGTATTTT. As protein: CASSLTGGTTDTQYF.

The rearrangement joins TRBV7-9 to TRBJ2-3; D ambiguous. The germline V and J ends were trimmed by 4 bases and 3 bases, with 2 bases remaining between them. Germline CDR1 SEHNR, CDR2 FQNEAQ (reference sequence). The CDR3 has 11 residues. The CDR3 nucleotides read TGTGCCAGCAGCTGGACAGATACGCAGTATTTT. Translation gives CASSWTDTQYF. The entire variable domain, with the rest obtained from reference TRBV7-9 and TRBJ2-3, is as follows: DTGVSQNPRHKITKRGQNVTFRCDPISEHNRLYWYRQTLGQGPEFLTYFQNEAQLEKSRLLSDRFSAERPKGSFSTLEIQRTEQGDSAMYLCASSWTDTQYFGPGTRLTVL.

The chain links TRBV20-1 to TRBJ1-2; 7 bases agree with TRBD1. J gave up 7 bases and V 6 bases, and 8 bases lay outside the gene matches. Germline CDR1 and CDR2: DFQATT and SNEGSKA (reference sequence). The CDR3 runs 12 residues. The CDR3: CSARQGTSGYTF. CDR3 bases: TGCAGTGCAAGACAGGGAACGAGTGGCTACACCTTC.

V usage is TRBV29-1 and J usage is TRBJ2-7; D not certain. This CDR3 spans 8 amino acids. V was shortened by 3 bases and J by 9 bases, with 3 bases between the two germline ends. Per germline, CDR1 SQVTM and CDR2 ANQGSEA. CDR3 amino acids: CSVEGQYF. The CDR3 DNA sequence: TGCAGCGTTGAGGGGCAGTACTTC.

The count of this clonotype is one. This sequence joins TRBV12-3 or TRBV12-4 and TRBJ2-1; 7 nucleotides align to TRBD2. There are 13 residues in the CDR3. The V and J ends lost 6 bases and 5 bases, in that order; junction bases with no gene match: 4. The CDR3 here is CASRPSGHNEQFF. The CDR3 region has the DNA TGTGCCAGCAGACCTAGCGGACACAATGAGCAGTTCTTC.

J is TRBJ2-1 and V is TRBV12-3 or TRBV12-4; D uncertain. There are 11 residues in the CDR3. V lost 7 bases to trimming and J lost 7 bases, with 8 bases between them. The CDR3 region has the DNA TGTGCCAGCACCCTCCGGAATGAGCAGTTCTTC. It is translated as CASTLRNEQFF.

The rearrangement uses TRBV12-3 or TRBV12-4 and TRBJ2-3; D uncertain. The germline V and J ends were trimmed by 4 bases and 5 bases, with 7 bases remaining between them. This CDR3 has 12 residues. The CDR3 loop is CASSSWGDTQYF. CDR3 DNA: TGTGCCAGCAGTTCTTGGGGAGATACGCAGTATTTT.

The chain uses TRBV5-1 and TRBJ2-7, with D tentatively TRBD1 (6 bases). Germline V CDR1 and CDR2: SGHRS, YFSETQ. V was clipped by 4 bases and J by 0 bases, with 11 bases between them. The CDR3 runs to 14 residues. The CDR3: CASSPGQHSYEQYF. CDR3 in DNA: TGCGCCAGCAGCCCTGGACAGCACTCCTACGAGCAGTACTTC.

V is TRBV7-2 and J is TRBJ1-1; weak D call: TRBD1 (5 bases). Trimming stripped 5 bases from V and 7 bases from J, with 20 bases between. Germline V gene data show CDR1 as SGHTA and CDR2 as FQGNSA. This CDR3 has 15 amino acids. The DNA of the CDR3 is TGTGCCAGCAGCCCGGGGCCGATCAGCGGGGATGAAGCTTTCTTT. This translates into CASSPGPISGDEAFF.

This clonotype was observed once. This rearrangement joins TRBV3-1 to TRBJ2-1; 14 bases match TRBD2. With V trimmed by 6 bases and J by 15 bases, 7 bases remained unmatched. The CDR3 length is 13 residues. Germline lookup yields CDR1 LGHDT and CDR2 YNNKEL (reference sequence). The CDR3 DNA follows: TGTGCCAGCAGTCCGGGACTAGCGGGAGTTATGTTCTTC. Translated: CASSPGLAGVMFF.

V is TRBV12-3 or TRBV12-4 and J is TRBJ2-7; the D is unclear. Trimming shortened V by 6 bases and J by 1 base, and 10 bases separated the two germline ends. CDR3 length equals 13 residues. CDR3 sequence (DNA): TGTGCCAGCAGCCTGGTACCGTCCTACGAGCAGTACTTC. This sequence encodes CASSLVPSYEQYF.

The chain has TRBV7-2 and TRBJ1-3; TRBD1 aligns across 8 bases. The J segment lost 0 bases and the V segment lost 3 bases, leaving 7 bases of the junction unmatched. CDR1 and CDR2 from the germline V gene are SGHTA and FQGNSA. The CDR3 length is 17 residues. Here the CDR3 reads CASSFSRTGSSGNTIYF. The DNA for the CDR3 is TGTGCCAGCAGCTTTTCCAGGACAGGGAGCTCTGGAAACACCATATATTTT.

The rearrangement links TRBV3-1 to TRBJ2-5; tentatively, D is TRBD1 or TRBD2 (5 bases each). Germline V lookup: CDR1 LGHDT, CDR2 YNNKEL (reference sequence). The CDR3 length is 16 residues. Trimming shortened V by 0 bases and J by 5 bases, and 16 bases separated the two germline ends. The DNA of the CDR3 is TGTGCCAGCAGCCAAGACCGAGGGCCTGCAGGGGAGACCCAGTACTTC. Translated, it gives CASSQDRGPAGETQYF.

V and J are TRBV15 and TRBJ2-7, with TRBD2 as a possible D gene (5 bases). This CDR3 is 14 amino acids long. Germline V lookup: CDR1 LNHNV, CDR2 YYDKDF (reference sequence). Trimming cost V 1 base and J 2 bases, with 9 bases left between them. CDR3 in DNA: TGTGCCACCAGCAGAGCCCCGGGAACCTACGAGCAGTACTTC. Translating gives CATSRAPGTYEQYF.

For the CDR3, the DNA is TGTGCCAGTAGTGTGGGGAGGCCTCAGCCCCAGCATTTT. This codes for CASSVGRPQPQHF. The V call is TRBV19, the J call TRBJ1-5; D not certain. V gave up 5 bases and J gave up 6 bases, with 11 bases separating them. The CDR3 length is 13 residues. Per germline, CDR1 LNHDA and CDR2 SQIVND (reference sequence).